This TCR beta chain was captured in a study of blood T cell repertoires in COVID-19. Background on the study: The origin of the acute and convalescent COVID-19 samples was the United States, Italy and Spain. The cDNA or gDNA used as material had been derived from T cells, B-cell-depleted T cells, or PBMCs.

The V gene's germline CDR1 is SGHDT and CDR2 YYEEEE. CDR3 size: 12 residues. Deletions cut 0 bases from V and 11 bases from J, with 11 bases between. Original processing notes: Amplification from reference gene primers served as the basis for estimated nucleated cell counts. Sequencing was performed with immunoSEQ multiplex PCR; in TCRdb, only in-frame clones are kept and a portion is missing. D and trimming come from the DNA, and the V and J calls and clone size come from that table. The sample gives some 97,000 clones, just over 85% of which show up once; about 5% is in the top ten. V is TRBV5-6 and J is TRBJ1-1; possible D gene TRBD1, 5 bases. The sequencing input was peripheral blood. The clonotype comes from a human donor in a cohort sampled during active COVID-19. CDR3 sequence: CASSLATGEAFF. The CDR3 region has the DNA TGTGCCAGCAGCTTGGCAACGGGGGAGGCTTTCTTT.